One and the same sample provided the 5 T cell receptor beta chains below, sequenced in a study of T cells in Graves' hyperthyroidism and ophthalmopathy (dated by TCRdb to the late 2010s). Library method: multiplex PCR. The sequencing machine was an Illumina HiSeq 2000. Amplification of TCR beta CDR3 regions was carried out from RNA transcripts. For the first round of RT-PCR on the TCR CDR3, the HTBI primer set was used together with the Qiagen OneStep RT-PCR kit. The public sequencing data were trimmed at Q25 with fastp and processed into clonotypes with MiXCR by TCRdb, which kept only in-frame beta chains. Rows with a matching CDR3 protein are joined into one entry that keeps the most common DNA and genes. This sample holds around 520,000 distinct CDR3 sequences; around a quarter were observed only once. The ten largest clones take up 10% to 12% of the sample. Sequencing was performed on blood. These receptors were taken from a woman in her twenties or thirties with Graves' ophthalmopathy.

The J gene is TRBJ1-2, the V gene TRBV15; D unresolved. Trimming left V 0 bases short and J 0 bases short, with 5 bases between. CDR3 length equals 14 residues. The germline gives CDR1 LNHNV, CDR2 YYDKDF (reference sequence). The CDR3 coding sequence is TGTGCCACCAGCAGAGACCCCGCTAACTATGGCTACACCTTC. Protein: CATSRDPANYGYTF.

The rearrangement joins TRBV7-8 to TRBJ2-7; 15 nucleotides agree with TRBD2. CDR3 length: 17 amino acids. CDR1 is SGHVS and CDR2 is FQNEAQ in the germline V gene. The V segment lost 3 bases and the J segment 2 bases; nucleotides outside the gene matches: 5. CDR3 nucleotide sequence: TGTGCCAGCAGCTTCGGACTAGCGGGGGGGCTACCCTACGAGCAGTACGTC. Its translation: CASSFGLAGGLPYEQYV.

The V call is TRBV7-2, the J call TRBJ2-5, with 14 bases identical to TRBD2. Losses at the gene ends were 8 bases for V and 5 bases for J; bases not matched to a gene: 7. The CDR3 length is 15 residues. Germline CDR1 and CDR2: SGHTA and FQGNSA. The DNA of the CDR3 is TGTGCCAGCCGACTAGCGGGGGGGTCCTGGGAGACCCAGTACTTC. Its translation is CASRLAGGSWETQYF.

This clonotype was detected ten times or more. This chain joins TRBV5-1 and TRBJ2-5; no definite D call. Germline values: CDR1 SGHRS, CDR2 YFSETQ. This CDR3 is built from 13 residues. V was cut by 4 bases and J by 5 bases, with 12 bases left in between. CDR3 DNA sequence: TGCGCCAGCAGCGGGTTGTTGGAGGAGACCCAGTACTTC. The encoded protein is CASSGLLEETQYF.

The table lists this clonotype with a few counts. The genes are TRBV6-2 or TRBV6-3 and TRBJ2-7; 11 bases map to TRBD2. There are 17 residues in the CDR3. Trimming removed 5 bases from V and 3 bases from J; junction bases left unmatched: 12. CDR1 MNHEY and CDR2 SVGEGT come from the germline V gene. DNA for the CDR3: TGTGCCAGCAGTCCACCCGGGACTAGCGGTACCAACTACGAGCAGTACTTC. Protein: CASSPPGTSGTNYEQYF.